The clone carrying this T cell receptor beta chain was counted between two and nine times. Germline trimming cut 1 base from V and 8 bases from J; bases unmatched to any gene: 10. The CDR3 contains 15 residues. CDR1 SQVTM and CDR2 ANQGSEA come from the germline V gene. Using a J-beta primer mix together with a sample-barcoded 5' primer, a second PCR was run for roughly 6 to 12 cycles. Each CDR3 protein gets one entry after TCRdb re-called the 5' RACE reads with MiXCR. The repertoire consists of about 760,000 distinct CDR3 sequences, with 56% occurring once and the leading ten covering around 24%. The data derive from a study of blood T cells in healthy people across ages.

The sequence derives from a man in his forties or fifties in good health. V and J are TRBV29-1 and TRBJ2-1; 8 positions agree with TRBD1. Source material: blood. CDR3 coding DNA: TGCAGCGTTGAAGGATTATCAGGGGGCGGCTATGAGCAGTTCTTC. Translation: CSVEGLSGGGYEQFF.